A single TCR beta chain is shown here with its context. Its target is unknown. Profiling relied on immunoSEQ multiplex PCR, and the TCRdb table lists in-frame clones only, not all of them. This sample has a few hundred thousand clones; approximately 80% occur once, and the top ten carry more than 13%. The data belong to a study of cytomegalovirus exposure and HLA in healthy donors. Study results and caveats: Confirmation in vitro established that a few CMV-associated chains were specific for CMV antigens.

Germline V CDR1 and CDR2: GTSNPN, SVGIG (reference sequence). Trimming cost V 4 bases and J 2 bases, with 12 bases left between them. The CDR3 loop spans 13 amino acids. The V call is TRBV30, the J call TRBJ2-7; D remains unclear. The sequence was collected from a woman in her 30s in good health and CMV-seropositive. Material for sequencing was PBMCs. The CDR3 loop reads CAWIGRNTYEQYF. In DNA form, the CDR3 reads TGTGCCTGGATCGGTAGGAATACCTACGAGCAGTACTTC.